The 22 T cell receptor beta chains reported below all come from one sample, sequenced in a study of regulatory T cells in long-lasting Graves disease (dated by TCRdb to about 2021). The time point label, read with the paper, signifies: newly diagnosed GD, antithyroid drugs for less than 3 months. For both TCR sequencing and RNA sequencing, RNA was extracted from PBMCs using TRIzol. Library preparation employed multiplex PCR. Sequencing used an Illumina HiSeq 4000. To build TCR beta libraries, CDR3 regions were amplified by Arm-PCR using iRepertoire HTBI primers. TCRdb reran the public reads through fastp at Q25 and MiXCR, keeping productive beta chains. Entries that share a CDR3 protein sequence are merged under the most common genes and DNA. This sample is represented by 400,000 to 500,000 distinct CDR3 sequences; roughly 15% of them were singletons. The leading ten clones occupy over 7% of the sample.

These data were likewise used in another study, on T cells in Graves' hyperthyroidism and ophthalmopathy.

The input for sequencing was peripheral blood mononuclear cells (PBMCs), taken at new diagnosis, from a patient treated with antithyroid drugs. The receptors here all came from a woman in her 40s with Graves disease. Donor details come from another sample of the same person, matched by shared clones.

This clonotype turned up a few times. The CDR3 nucleotides read TGCAGTGCGGGGGACATTCAAAACATTCAGTACTTC. It is translated as CSAGDIQNIQYF. This chain uses TRBV20-1 with TRBJ2-4, with a possible D match to TRBD1 (6 bases). This CDR3 is 12 amino acids long. The V gene's germline CDR1 is DFQATT and CDR2 SNEGSKA (reference sequence). Trimming cost V 6 bases and J 5 bases, with 11 bases left between them.

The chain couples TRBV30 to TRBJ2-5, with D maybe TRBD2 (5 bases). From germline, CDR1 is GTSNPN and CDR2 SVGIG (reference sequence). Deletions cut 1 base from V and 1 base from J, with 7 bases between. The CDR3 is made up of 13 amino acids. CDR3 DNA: TGTGCCTGGAGTGCCCGGGGCCAAGAGACCCAGTACTTC. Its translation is CAWSARGQETQYF.

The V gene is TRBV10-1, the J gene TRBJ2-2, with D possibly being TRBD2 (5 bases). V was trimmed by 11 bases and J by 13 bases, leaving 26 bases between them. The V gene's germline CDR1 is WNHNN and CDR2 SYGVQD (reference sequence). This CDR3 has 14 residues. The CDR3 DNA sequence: TGCGCCGGCACCTCAGGCCTACGGGAAGGGAGGCTGTTTTTT. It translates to CAGTSGLREGRLFF.

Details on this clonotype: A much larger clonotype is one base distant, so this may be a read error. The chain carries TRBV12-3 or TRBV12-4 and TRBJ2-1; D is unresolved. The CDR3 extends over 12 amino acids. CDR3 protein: CASSYDRNERFF. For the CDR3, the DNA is TGTGCCAGCAGTTACGACCGAAATGAGCGGTTCTTC.

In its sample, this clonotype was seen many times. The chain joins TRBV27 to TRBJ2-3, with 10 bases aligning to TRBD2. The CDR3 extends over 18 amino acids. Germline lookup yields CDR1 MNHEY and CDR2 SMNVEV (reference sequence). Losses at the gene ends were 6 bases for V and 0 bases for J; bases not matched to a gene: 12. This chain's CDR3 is CASSPLAGGPSSTDTQYF. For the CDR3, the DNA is TGTGCCAGCAGCCCTTTAGCGGGAGGACCCTCTAGCACAGATACGCAGTATTTT.

Here the CDR3 reads CASSQVQADTGELFF. The CDR3 DNA is TGTGCCAGCAGCCAAGTGCAGGCGGACACCGGGGAGCTGTTTTTT. The V call is TRBV4-2, the J call TRBJ2-2; D is ambiguous. Trimming took off 1 base at V and 3 bases at J, with 9 bases between the two ends. Germline assignment: CDR1 LGHNA and CDR2 YNFKEQ. This CDR3 has 15 amino acids.

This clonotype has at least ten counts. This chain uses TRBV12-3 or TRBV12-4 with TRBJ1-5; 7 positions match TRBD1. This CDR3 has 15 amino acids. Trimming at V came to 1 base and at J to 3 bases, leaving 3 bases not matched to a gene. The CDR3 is CASSLGDSPNQPQHF. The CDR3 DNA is TGTGCCAGCAGTTTAGGGGACAGCCCCAATCAGCCCCAGCATTTT.

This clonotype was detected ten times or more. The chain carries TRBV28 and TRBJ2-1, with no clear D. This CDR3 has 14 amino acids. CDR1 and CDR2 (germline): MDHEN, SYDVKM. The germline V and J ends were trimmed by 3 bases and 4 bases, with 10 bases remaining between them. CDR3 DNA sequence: TGTGCCAGCAGTTTGTGGCTACTATACAATGAGCAGTTCTTC. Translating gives CASSLWLLYNEQFF.

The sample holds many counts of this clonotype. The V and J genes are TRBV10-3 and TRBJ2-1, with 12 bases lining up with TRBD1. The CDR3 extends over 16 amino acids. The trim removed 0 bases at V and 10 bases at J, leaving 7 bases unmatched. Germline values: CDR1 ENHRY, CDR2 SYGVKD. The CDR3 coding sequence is TGTGCCATCAGTGAGTCATGGGACAGGGGGCGATACGAGCAGTTCTTC. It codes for CAISESWDRGRYEQFF.

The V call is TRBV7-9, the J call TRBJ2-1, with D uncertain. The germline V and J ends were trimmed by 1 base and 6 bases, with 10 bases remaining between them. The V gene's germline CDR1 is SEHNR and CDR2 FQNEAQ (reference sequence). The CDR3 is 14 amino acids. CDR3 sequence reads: CASSLEAATNEQFF. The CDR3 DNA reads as TGTGCCAGCAGCTTAGAGGCGGCCACCAATGAGCAGTTCTTC.

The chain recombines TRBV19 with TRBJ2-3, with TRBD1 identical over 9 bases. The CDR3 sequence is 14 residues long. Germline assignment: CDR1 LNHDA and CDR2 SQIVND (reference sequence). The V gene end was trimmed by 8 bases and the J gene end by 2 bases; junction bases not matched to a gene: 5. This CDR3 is CASSRDRATDTQYF. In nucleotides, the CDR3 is TGTGCCAGTTCACGGGACAGGGCCACAGATACGCAGTATTTT.

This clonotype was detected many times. CDR3 sequence reads: CASSLGGDYTF. The DNA of the CDR3 is TGTGCCAGCAGCCTGGGGGGGGACTACACCTTC. This chain connects TRBV12-3 or TRBV12-4 to TRBJ1-2; D perhaps matches TRBD1 (5 bases). The germline V and J ends were trimmed by 6 bases and 10 bases, with 12 bases remaining between them. The CDR3 sequence is 11 residues long.

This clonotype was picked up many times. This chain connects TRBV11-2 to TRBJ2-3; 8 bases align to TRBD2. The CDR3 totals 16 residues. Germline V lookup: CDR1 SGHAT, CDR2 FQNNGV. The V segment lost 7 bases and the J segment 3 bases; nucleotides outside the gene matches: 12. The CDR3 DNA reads TGTGCCAGCACTTCCCGAGCGGGAGACTTGACAGATACGCAGTATTTT. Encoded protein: CASTSRAGDLTDTQYF.

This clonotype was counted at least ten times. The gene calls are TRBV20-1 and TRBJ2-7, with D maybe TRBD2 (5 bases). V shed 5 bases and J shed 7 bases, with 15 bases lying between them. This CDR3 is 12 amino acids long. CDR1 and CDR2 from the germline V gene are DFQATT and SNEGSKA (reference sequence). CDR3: CSAGPDSQEQYF. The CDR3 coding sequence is TGCAGTGCTGGACCGGACTCCCAGGAGCAGTACTTC.

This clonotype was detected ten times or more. For the CDR3, the DNA is TGTGCCAGCAGTGGGGGCGGAAGAGGCAATGAGCAGTTCTTC. It encodes CASSGGGRGNEQFF. The gene calls are TRBV28 and TRBJ2-1, with a tentative D call TRBD1 (6 bases). The CDR3 has 14 amino acids. Germline V CDR1 and CDR2: MDHEN, SYDVKM. The V end was cut by 5 bases, the J end by 6 bases, with 14 bases between.

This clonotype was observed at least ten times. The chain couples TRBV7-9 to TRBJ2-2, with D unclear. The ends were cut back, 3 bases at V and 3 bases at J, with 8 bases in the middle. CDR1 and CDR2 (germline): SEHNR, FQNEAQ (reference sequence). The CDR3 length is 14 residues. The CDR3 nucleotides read TGTGCCAGCAGCTTCCAAGCTGACACCGGGGAGCTGTTTTTT. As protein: CASSFQADTGELFF.

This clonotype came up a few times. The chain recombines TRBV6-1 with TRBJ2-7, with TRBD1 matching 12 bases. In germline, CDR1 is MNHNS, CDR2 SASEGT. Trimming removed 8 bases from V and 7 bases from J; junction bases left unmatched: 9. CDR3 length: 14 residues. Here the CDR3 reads CASLPGQGAGEQYF. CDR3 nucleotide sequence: TGTGCCAGCCTACCGGGACAGGGGGCGGGGGAGCAGTACTTC.

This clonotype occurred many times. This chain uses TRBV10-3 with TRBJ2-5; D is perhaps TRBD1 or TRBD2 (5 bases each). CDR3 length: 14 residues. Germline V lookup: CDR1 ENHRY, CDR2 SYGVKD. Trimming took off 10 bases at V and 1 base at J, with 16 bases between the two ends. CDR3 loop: CATNGGTVQETQYF. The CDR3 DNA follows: TGTGCCACCAACGGTGGGACGGTCCAAGAGACCCAGTACTTC.

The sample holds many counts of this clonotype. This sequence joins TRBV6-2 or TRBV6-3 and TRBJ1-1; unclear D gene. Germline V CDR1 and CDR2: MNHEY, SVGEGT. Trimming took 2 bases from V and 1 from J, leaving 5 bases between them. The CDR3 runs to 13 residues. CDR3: CASSYEWNTEAFF. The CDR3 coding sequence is TGTGCCAGCAGTTACGAGTGGAACACTGAAGCTTTCTTT.

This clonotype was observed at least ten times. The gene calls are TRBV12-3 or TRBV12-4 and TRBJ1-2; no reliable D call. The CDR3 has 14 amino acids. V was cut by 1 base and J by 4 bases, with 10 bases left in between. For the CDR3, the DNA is TGTGCCAGCAGTTTAGTCGAGGGTAGCTATGGCTACACCTTC. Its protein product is CASSLVEGSYGYTF.

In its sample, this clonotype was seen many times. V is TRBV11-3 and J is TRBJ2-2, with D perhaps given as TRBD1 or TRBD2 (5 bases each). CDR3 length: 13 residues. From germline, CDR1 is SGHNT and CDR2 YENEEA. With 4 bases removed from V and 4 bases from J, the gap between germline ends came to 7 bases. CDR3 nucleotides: TGTGCCAGCAGCTCCGGGACCACCGGGGAGCTGTTTTTT. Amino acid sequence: CASSSGTTGELFF. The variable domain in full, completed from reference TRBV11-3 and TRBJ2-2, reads EAGVVQSPRYKIIEKKQPVAFWCNPISGHNTLYWYLQNLGQGPELLIRYENEEAVDDSQLPKDRFSAERLKGVDSTLKIQPAELGDSAVYLCASSSGTTGELFFGEGSRLTVL.

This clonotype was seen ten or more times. The CDR3 loop is CASSLGLQGYGYTF. Here the CDR3 DNA reads TGTGCCAGCAGCTTAGGCCTTCAGGGGTATGGCTACACCTTC. This chain uses TRBV11-2 with TRBJ1-2; a possible D gene is TRBD1 (6 bases). This CDR3 is built from 14 residues. V was shortened by 1 base and J by 5 bases, with 11 bases between the two germline ends. Germline V gene sequence: CDR1 SGHAT, CDR2 FQNNGV.